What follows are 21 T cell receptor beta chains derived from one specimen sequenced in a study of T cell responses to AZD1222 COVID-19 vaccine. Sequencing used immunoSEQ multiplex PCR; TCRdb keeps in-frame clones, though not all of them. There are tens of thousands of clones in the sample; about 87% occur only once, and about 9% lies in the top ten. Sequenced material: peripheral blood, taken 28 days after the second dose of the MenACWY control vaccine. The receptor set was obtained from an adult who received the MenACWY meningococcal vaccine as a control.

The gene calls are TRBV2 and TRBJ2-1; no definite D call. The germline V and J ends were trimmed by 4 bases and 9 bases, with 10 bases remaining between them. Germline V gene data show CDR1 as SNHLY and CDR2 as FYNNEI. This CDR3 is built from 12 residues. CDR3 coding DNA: TGTGCCAGCAGTGGGTATGAGTTTGAGCAGTTCTTC. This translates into CASSGYEFEQFF.

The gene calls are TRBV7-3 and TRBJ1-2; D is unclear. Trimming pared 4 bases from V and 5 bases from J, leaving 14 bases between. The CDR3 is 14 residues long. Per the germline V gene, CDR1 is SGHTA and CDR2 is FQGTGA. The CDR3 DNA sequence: TGTGCCAGCAGCTCAACCGCGGGAGGTTATGGCTACACCTTC. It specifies CASSSTAGGYGYTF.

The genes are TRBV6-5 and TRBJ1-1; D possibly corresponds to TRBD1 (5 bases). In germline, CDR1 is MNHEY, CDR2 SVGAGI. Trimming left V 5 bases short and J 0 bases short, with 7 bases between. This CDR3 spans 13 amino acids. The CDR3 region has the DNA TGTGCCAGCAGTAAGACAGTGAACACTGAAGCTTTCTTT. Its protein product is CASSKTVNTEAFF.

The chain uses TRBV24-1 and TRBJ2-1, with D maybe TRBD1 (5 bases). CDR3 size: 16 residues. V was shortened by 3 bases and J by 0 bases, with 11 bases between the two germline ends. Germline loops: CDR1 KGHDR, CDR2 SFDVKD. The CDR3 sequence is CATSDPTASSYNEQFF. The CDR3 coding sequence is TGTGCCACCAGTGATCCGACAGCGAGCTCCTACAATGAGCAGTTCTTC.

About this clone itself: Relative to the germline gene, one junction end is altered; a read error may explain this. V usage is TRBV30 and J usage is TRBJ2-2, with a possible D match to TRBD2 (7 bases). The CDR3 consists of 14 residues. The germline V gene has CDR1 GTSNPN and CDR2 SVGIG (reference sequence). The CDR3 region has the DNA TGTGCCGGGAGGGGGGCGGCGAACACCGGGGAGCTGTTTTTT. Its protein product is CAGRGAANTGELFF.

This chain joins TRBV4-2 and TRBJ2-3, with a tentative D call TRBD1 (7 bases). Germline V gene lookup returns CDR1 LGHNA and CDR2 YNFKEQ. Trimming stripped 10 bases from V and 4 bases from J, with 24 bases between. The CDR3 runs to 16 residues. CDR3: CATAAGMEGAADTQYF. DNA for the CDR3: TGTGCCACAGCCGCAGGAATGGAGGGGGCCGCAGATACGCAGTATTTT.

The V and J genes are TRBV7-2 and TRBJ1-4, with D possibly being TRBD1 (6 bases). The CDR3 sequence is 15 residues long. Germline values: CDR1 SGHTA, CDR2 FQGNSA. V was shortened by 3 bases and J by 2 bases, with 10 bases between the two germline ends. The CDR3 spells CASSFTGTTNEKLFF. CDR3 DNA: TGTGCCAGCAGCTTTACAGGGACGACTAATGAAAAACTGTTTTTT.

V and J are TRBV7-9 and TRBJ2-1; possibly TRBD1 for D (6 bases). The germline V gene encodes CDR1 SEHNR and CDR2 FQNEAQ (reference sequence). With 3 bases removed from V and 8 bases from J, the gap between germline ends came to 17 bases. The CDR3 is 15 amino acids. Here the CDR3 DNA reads TGTGCCAGCAGCTTGGTACTGTCTGGGGGCGATGAGCAGTTCTTC. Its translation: CASSLVLSGGDEQFF.

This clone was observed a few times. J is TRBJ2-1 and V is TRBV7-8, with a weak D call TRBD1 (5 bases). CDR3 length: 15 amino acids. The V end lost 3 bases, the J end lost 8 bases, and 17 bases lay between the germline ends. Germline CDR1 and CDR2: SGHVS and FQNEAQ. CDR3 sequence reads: CASSLRLEGADEQFF. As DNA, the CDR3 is TGTGCCAGCAGCTTGCGGCTAGAAGGGGCGGATGAGCAGTTCTTC.

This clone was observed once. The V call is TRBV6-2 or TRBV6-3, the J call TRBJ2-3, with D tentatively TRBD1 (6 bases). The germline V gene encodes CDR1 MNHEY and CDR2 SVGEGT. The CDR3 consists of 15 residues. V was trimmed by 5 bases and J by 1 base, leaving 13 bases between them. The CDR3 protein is CASSDQGSGTDTQYF. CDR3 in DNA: TGTGCCAGCAGTGACCAGGGGTCCGGCACAGATACGCAGTATTTT.

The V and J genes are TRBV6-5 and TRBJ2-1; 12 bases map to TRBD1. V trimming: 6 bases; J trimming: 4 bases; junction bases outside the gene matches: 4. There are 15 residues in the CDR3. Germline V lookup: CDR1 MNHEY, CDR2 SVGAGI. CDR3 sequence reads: CASRGTGGIYNEQFF. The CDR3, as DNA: TGTGCCAGCAGGGGGACAGGGGGCATATACAATGAGCAGTTCTTC.

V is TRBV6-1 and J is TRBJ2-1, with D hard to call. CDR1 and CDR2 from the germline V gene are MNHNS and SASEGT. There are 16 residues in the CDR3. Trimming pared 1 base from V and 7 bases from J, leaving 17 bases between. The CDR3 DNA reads TGTGCCAGCAGTGAAGACTCTGAAACACCAAAGAATGAGCAGTTCTTC. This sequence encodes CASSEDSETPKNEQFF.

The CDR3 coding sequence is TGTGCCAGCTCACCCGAGCAGGGAAACATTCAGTACTTC. This gives the protein CASSPEQGNIQYF. The rearrangement uses TRBV18 and TRBJ2-4; weak D call: TRBD1 (5 bases). The CDR3 is 13 residues long. Trimming cost V 3 bases and J 6 bases, with 9 bases left between them. Looked up from germline, CDR1 is KGHSH and CDR2 is LQKENI.

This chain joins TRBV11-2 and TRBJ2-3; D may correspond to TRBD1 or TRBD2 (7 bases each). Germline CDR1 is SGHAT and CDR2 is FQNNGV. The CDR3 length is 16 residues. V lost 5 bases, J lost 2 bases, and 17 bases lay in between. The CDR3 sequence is CASSPQGGAYTDTQYF. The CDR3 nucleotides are TGTGCCAGCAGCCCCCAGGGGGGGGCCTACACAGATACGCAGTATTTT.

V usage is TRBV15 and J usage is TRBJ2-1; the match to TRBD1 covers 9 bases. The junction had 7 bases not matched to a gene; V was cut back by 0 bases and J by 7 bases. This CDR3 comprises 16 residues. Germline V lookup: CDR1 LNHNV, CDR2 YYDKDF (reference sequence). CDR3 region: CATSRDLGQGGNEQFF. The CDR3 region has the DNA TGTGCCACCAGCAGAGATCTGGGACAGGGCGGTAATGAGCAGTTCTTC.

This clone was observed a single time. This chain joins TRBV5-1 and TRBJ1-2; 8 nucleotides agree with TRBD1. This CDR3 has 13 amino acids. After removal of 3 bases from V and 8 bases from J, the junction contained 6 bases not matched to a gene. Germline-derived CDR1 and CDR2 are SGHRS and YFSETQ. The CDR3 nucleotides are TGCGCCAGCAGCTCAGGACAGGGAGGAGGCTACACCTTC. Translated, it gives CASSSGQGGGYTF.

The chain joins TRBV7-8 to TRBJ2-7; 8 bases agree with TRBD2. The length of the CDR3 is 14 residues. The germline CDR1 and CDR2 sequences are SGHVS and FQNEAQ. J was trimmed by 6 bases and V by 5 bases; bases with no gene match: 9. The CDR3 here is CASSRGLALVEQYF. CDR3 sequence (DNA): TGTGCCAGCAGCCGAGGACTAGCCTTGGTCGAGCAGTACTTC. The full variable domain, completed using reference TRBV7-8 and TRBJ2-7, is GAGVSQSPRYKVAKRGQDVALRCDPISGHVSLFWYQQALGQGPEFLTYFQNEAQLDKSGLPSDRFFAERPEGSVSTLKIQRTQQEDSAVYLCASSRGLALVEQYFGPGTRLTVT.

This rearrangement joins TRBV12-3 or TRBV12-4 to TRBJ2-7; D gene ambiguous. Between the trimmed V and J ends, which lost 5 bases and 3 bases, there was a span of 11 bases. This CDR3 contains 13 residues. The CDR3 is CASSPTDGYEQYF. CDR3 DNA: TGTGCCAGCAGTCCAACGGACGGCTACGAGCAGTACTTC.

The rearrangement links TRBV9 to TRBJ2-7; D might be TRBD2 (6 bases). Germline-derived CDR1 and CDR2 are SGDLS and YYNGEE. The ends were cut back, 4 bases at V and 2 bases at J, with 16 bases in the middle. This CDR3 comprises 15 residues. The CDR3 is CASSLDSRGPYEQYF. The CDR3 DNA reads TGTGCCAGCAGCTTAGACTCGCGGGGACCCTACGAGCAGTACTTC.

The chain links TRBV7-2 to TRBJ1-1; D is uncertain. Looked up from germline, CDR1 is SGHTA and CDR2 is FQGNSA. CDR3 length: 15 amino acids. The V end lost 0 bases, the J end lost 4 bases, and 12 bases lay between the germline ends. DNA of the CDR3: TGTGCCAGCAGCTTAGCTGGGAAGATGGGCACTGAAGCTTTCTTT. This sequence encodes CASSLAGKMGTEAFF.

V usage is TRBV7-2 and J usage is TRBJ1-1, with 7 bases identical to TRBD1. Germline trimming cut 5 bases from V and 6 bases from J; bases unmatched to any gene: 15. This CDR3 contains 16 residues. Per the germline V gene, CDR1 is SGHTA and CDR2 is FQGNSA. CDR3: CASSLYQGVSGAEAFF. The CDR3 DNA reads TGTGCCAGCAGCCTCTATCAGGGGGTGTCGGGCGCTGAAGCTTTCTTT.